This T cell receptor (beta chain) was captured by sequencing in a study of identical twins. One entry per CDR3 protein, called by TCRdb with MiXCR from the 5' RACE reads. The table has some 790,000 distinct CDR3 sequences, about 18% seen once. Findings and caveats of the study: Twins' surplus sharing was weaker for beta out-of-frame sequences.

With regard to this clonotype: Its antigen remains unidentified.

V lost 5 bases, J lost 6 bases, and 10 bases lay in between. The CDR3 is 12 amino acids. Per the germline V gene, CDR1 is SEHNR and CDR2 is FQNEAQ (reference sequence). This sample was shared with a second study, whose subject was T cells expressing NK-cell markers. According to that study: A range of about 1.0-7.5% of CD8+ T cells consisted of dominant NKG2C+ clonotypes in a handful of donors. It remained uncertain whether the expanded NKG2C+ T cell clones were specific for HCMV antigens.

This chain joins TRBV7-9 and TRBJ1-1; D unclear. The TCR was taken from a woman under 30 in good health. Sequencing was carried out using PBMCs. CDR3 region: CASSVMGSEAFF. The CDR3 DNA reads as TGTGCCAGCAGCGTTATGGGTTCTGAAGCTTTCTTT.